The 32 T cell receptor beta chains below come from one sample, sequenced in a study of blood T cell repertoires in COVID-19. Clones were read by immunoSEQ multiplex PCR, and TCRdb kept only the in-frame ones, dropping some. The sample lists about 190,000 clones, around 80% occurring once. Source material: peripheral blood. The origin of the receptors is a man aged 30 to 45 with active or convalescent COVID-19.

The V call is TRBV6-6, the J call TRBJ2-7; 8 bases fit TRBD2. CDR1 and CDR2 from the germline V gene are MNHNY and SVGAGI (reference sequence). CDR3 length equals 17 residues. Germline trimming cut 5 bases from V and 0 bases from J; bases unmatched to any gene: 12. The CDR3 DNA reads TGTGCCAGCAGTCCCCCCCCCGGAGCGGGAGACTCCTACGAGCAGTACTTC. It is translated as CASSPPPGAGDSYEQYF.

This clone was observed once. V gene TRBV6-5 combines with J gene TRBJ1-5; a weak D match, TRBD1 (5 bases). V was cut by 7 bases and J by 7 bases, with 14 bases left in between. This CDR3 has 13 amino acids. The germline gives CDR1 MNHEY, CDR2 SVGAGI. CDR3 residues: CASNPPRGQPQHF. CDR3 nucleotide sequence: TGTGCCAGCAATCCCCCTAGGGGCCAGCCCCAGCATTTT.

V is TRBV25-1 and J is TRBJ1-5; D not resolved. V was pared by 4 bases and J by 4 bases, with 17 bases between. The CDR3 runs to 16 residues. Germline values: CDR1 MGHDK, CDR2 SYGVNS. The CDR3 nucleotides read TGTGCCAGCAGTGGGGGTGGGAGTGAAGTTAATCAGCCCCAGCATTTT. This codes for CASSGGGSEVNQPQHF.

The chain has TRBV10-3 and TRBJ2-1, with 8 nucleotides matching TRBD1. Germline-derived CDR1 and CDR2 are ENHRY and SYGVKD. CDR3 length: 15 amino acids. V lost 4 bases and J lost 3; bases outside the gene matches: 5. CDR3 sequence reads: CAISAVGQGYNEQFF. The CDR3 DNA is TGTGCCATCAGTGCGGTAGGACAGGGCTACAATGAGCAGTTCTTC.

Only one count was recorded for this clone. The CDR3 region is CASSRLTAGSGNTIYF. The CDR3 bases are TGTGCCAGCAGCCGACTGACGGCCGGCTCTGGAAACACCATATATTTT. The V call is TRBV28, the J call TRBJ1-3; D is uncertain. Trimming removed 6 bases from V and 0 bases from J, with 15 bases in between. Looked up from germline, CDR1 is MDHEN and CDR2 is SYDVKM. The CDR3 is 16 residues long.

The rearrangement joins TRBV28 to TRBJ2-5; 7 nucleotides agree with TRBD1. This CDR3 spans 15 amino acids. V gave up 4 bases and J gave up 6 bases; unmatched junction bases: 11. Germline V gene lookup returns CDR1 MDHEN and CDR2 SYDVKM. CDR3 sequence reads: CASSSRDRKDKTQYF. The CDR3 coding sequence is TGTGCCAGCAGTTCCCGGGACAGAAAGGATAAGACCCAGTACTTC.

This clone was observed a single time. The V gene is TRBV5-8, the J gene TRBJ1-2, with 9 bases matching TRBD1. Germline V gene data show CDR1 as SGHTS and CDR2 as YDEGEE. V lost 10 bases and J lost 8; bases outside the gene matches: 6. CDR3 length: 11 residues. CDR3 nucleotide sequence: TGTGCCTCAAGGGGACAGGGCGGCTACACCTTC. This codes for CASRGQGGYTF.

The V and J genes are TRBV5-4 and TRBJ1-4, with D maybe TRBD1 (6 bases). Germline V gene lookup returns CDR1 SGHNT and CDR2 YYREEE (reference sequence). V lost 3 bases, J lost 7 bases, and 16 bases lay in between. The CDR3 is made up of 15 amino acids. CDR3 residues: CASSSRLGGLEKLFF. CDR3 in DNA: TGTGCCAGCAGCTCACGTCTTGGGGGCCTTGAAAAACTGTTTTTT.

The rearrangement joins TRBV2 to TRBJ1-5, with 8 bases aligning to TRBD1. The trim removed 8 bases at V and 7 bases at J, leaving 10 bases unmatched. Germline CDR1 reads SNHLY; CDR2 reads FYNNEI. The CDR3 is 14 amino acids. The chain's CDR3 is CASGQTGGYQPQHF. CDR3 DNA sequence: TGTGCCAGCGGGCAAACAGGGGGATACCAGCCCCAGCATTTT.

The chain recombines TRBV28 with TRBJ1-5, with a tentative D call TRBD1 (5 bases). Germline CDR1 is MDHEN and CDR2 is SYDVKM. V was clipped by 7 bases and J by 4 bases, with 14 bases between them. This CDR3 spans 14 amino acids. CDR3 nucleotides: TGTGCCAGCACAGCAGGGTGGGGAAATCAGCCCCAGCATTTT. It encodes CASTAGWGNQPQHF. Variable domain in full (rest from reference TRBV28 and TRBJ1-5): DVKVTQSSRYLVKRTGEKVFLECVQDMDHENMFWYRQDPGLGLRLIYFSYDVKMKEKGDIPEGYSVSREKKERFSLILESASTNQTSMYLCASTAGWGNQPQHFGDGTRLSIL.

This rearrangement joins TRBV2 to TRBJ2-7, with 10 bases lining up with TRBD1. The CDR3 sequence is 15 residues long. Germline lookup yields CDR1 SNHLY and CDR2 FYNNEI. With V trimmed by 1 base and J by 3 bases, 3 bases remained unmatched. The CDR3 nucleotides are TGTGCCAGCAGTGAAGGGACAGGGGGGCTCTACGAGCAGTACGTC. It codes for CASSEGTGGLYEQYV.

V and J are TRBV28 and TRBJ1-4; D perhaps matches TRBD1 (6 bases). CDR3 length: 15 residues. Germline V gene sequence: CDR1 MDHEN, CDR2 SYDVKM. Trimming removed 2 bases from V and 4 bases from J, with 11 bases in between. As DNA, the CDR3 is TGTGCCAGCAGTTTAGGGGGCCAGGGTAATGAAAAACTGTTTTTT. It specifies CASSLGGQGNEKLFF.

The chain has TRBV30 and TRBJ2-2; D may be TRBD1 (6 bases). V was pared by 1 base and J by 7 bases, with 13 bases between. Germline values: CDR1 GTSNPN, CDR2 SVGIG (reference sequence). The CDR3 has 14 residues. The CDR3 here is CAWSGTGRIGELFF. DNA for the CDR3: TGTGCCTGGAGTGGAACAGGGAGAATCGGGGAGCTGTTTTTT.

This chain links TRBV24-1 with TRBJ1-1; 7 nucleotides line up with TRBD1. CDR3 length: 16 residues. V was clipped by 9 bases and J by 1 base; unmatched bases: 13. The germline V gene encodes CDR1 KGHDR and CDR2 SFDVKD. For the CDR3, the DNA is TGTGCCACCGGCACACGGAGACAGGGTGAGAACACTGAAGCTTTCTTT. Translation: CATGTRRQGENTEAFF.

The genes are TRBV4-1 and TRBJ1-4; D is uncertain. The CDR3 is made up of 19 amino acids. Germline V gives CDR1 MGHRA, CDR2 YSYEKL. Trimming cost V 0 bases and J 0 bases, with 17 bases left between them. The CDR3 DNA sequence: TGCGCCAGCAGCCAAGACACGGGGAAGAGGGCCCCAACTAATGAAAAACTGTTTTTT. It translates to CASSQDTGKRAPTNEKLFF.

This sequence joins TRBV7-8 and TRBJ1-1; a weak D match, TRBD1 (5 bases). V lost 3 bases, J lost 1 base, and 6 bases lay in between. The CDR3 extends over 13 amino acids. Germline CDR1 and CDR2: SGHVS and FQNEAQ. CDR3 residues: CASSLQGNTEAFF. The CDR3 DNA reads TGTGCCAGCAGCTTGCAGGGGAACACTGAAGCTTTCTTT.

The V and J genes are TRBV7-8 and TRBJ2-4; the match to TRBD2 covers 7 bases. The trim removed 0 bases at V and 8 bases at J, leaving 4 bases unmatched. This CDR3 is built from 14 residues. Per the germline V gene, CDR1 is SGHVS and CDR2 is FQNEAQ. The CDR3 coding sequence is TGTGCCAGCAGCTTAGCATCAGGGAGGGACATTCAGTACTTC. It translates to CASSLASGRDIQYF.

The rearrangement links TRBV30 to TRBJ1-4; D call uncertain. CDR1 is GTSNPN and CDR2 is SVGIG in the germline V gene (reference sequence). This CDR3 region has 15 residues. The V and J ends lost 0 bases and 0 bases respectively, with 8 bases between them. CDR3 sequence reads: CAWSVGVTTNEKLFF. The CDR3 coding sequence is TGTGCCTGGAGTGTTGGAGTTACAACTAATGAAAAACTGTTTTTT.

The J gene is TRBJ2-2, the V gene TRBV24-1; 7 nucleotides match TRBD2. The CDR3 length is 15 residues. V was pared by 9 bases and J by 1 base, with 7 bases of the junction left unmatched. CDR1 is KGHDR, CDR2 SFDVKD, per germline. CDR3 DNA: TGTGCCACCCAAACAGCGGGGTTGAACACCGGGGAGCTGTTTTTT. Protein sequence: CATQTAGLNTGELFF.

V is TRBV29-1 and J is TRBJ2-1, with D possibly TRBD2 on 6 matching bases. CDR3 length equals 14 residues. Germline CDR1 reads SQVTM; CDR2 reads ANQGSEA. Between the trimmed V and J ends, which lost 3 bases and 0 bases, there was a span of 9 bases. DNA of the CDR3: TGCAGCGTTGAGGGACTTAGCTCCTACAATGAGCAGTTCTTC. Translated, it gives CSVEGLSSYNEQFF.

This clone has only a few counts. V and J are TRBV28 and TRBJ1-6, with D possibly TRBD1 on 6 matching bases. Trimming took 5 bases from V and 6 from J, leaving 14 bases between them. This CDR3 is built from 15 residues. The germline CDR1 and CDR2 sequences are MDHEN and SYDVKM. The CDR3 coding sequence is TGTGCCAGCAGTGCCTGGGACATTCTTAATTCACCCCTCCACTTT. This codes for CASSAWDILNSPLHF.

This clone appeared once. This chain uses TRBV2 with TRBJ1-1, with TRBD1 matching over 7 bases. V lost 9 bases to trimming and J lost 9 bases; unmatched junction nucleotides: 7. Per the germline V gene, CDR1 is SNHLY and CDR2 is FYNNEI. This CDR3 region has 11 residues. For the CDR3, the DNA is TGTGCCAGTCTCGGGACAGATAAAGCTTTCTTT. Translating it yields CASLGTDKAFF.

CDR3 amino acids: CASSLRRGKQSTEAFF. The CDR3 DNA reads as TGTGCCAGCAGCTTAAGGCGCGGGAAGCAAAGCACTGAAGCTTTCTTT. This chain connects TRBV7-3 to TRBJ1-1; D is unclear. Germline V gene lookup returns CDR1 SGHTA and CDR2 FQGTGA. This CDR3 spans 16 amino acids. The V gene lost 1 base and the J gene lost 4 bases, with 16 bases spanning the gap.

This clone showed up just once. The chain employs TRBV12-3 or TRBV12-4 and TRBJ2-3, with D maybe TRBD2 (5 bases). The ends were cut back, 4 bases at V and 9 bases at J, with 11 bases in the middle. This CDR3 has 12 amino acids. The CDR3 bases are TGTGCCAGCAGTTACGCACTAGGAACGCAGTATTTT. Amino acid sequence: CASSYALGTQYF.

As to this clone: Other DNA sequences within the sample encode an identical CDR3. The V gene is TRBV28, the J gene TRBJ1-1; 7 positions match TRBD1. This CDR3 spans 11 amino acids. The V segment lost 4 bases and the J segment 11 bases; nucleotides outside the gene matches: 4. From germline, CDR1 is MDHEN and CDR2 SYDVKM. Here the CDR3 DNA reads TGTGCCAGCAGTTCACAGGGGAGGGCTTTCTTT. Translating gives CASSSQGRAFF.

V is TRBV3-1 (or the pseudogene TRBV3-2) and J is TRBJ2-7; TRBD2 agrees at 7 bases. In germline, CDR1 is LGHDT, CDR2 YNNKEL (reference sequence). With V trimmed by 7 bases and J by 3 bases, 9 bases remained unmatched. This CDR3 has 14 amino acids. CDR3 nucleotides: TGTGCCAGCAACCATAATTCGGGGGGCTACGAGCAGTACTTC. Amino acid sequence: CASNHNSGGYEQYF.

This clone was counted once. DNA of the CDR3: TGTGCCAGCAGCGTAGAGGCAGGACTAGCCAAAAACATTCAGTACTTC. It codes for CASSVEAGLAKNIQYF. The chain uses TRBV9 and TRBJ2-4; maybe TRBD2 (5 bases). Germline values: CDR1 SGDLS, CDR2 YYNGEE. This CDR3 has 16 amino acids. V was trimmed by 0 bases and J by 0 bases, leaving 10 bases between them.

The J gene is TRBJ2-7, the V gene TRBV6-1, with D maybe TRBD2 (5 bases). The CDR3 is made up of 16 amino acids. Trimming left V 3 bases short and J 4 bases short, with 19 bases between. In germline, CDR1 is MNHNS, CDR2 SASEGT. The chain's CDR3 is CASSDPHRGWKYEQYF. The CDR3 region has the DNA TGTGCCAGCAGTGACCCCCACCGCGGGTGGAAATACGAGCAGTACTTC.

The rearrangement joins TRBV24-1 to TRBJ2-3; D is ambiguous. CDR3 size: 11 residues. CDR1 is KGHDR and CDR2 is SFDVKD in the germline V gene. Trimming took off 4 bases at V and 5 bases at J, with 3 bases between the two ends. The CDR3 spells CATSERDTQYF. CDR3 in DNA: TGTGCCACCAGTGAGCGAGATACGCAGTATTTT.

The genes are TRBV7-9 and TRBJ2-7, with 7 bases fitting TRBD2. J gave up 3 bases and V 5 bases, and 13 bases lay outside the gene matches. The CDR3 runs to 16 residues. CDR1 and CDR2 from the germline V gene are SEHNR and FQNEAQ (reference sequence). The CDR3 DNA reads TGTGCCAGCAGCCCCCCAGATGGGGGAGGGAGCTACGAGCAGTACGTC. The encoded protein is CASSPPDGGGSYEQYV.

The chain has TRBV4-3 and TRBJ2-1; 11 bases map to TRBD2. Trimming took 4 bases from V and 7 from J; bases not matched to a gene: 21. CDR1 is LGHNA and CDR2 is YSLEER in the germline V gene. CDR3 size: 20 residues. The CDR3 protein is CASSRTGLIAGGRRVNEQFF. As DNA, the CDR3 is TGCGCCAGCAGCCGGACGGGGTTAATAGCGGGAGGGCGAAGGGTTAATGAGCAGTTCTTC.

The DNA for the CDR3 is TGTGCCAGCAGGTGGACAGCAACTAATGAAAAACTGTTTTTT. It yields the protein CASRWTATNEKLFF. The rearrangement uses TRBV6-5 and TRBJ1-4, with D maybe TRBD1 (6 bases). Trimming removed 6 bases at V and 0 bases at J, with 8 bases between. CDR3 size: 14 residues. In germline, CDR1 is MNHEY, CDR2 SVGAGI.